The present TCR beta chain was sequenced within a study of T cell repertoires in cytomegalovirus infection. Overall study context: Public TCR beta signature analysis indicated the presence of both CMV infection and matching HLA type. General observations from the study: CMV carriers having the relevant HLA were flagged by cumulative public TCR beta family frequency. HLA-C-restricted CMV-specific TCR beta clonotypes were dominant in the ex vivo response.

In TCRdb, the reads were re-called with MiXCR into one record per CDR3 protein. The profile shows about 900,000 distinct CDR3 sequences, 25% to 40% of them singletons. Remarks on this clonotype: The antigen remains undetermined. This could be a read error, since a much larger clone is one nucleotide away.

This specimen was cultured CD8+ T cells from PBMCs, taken from culture after CMV antigen stimulation. This receptor was taken from a human donor in good health (CMV status not recorded). Some clones in this sample may be carry-over from other donors' samples.

The CDR3 DNA is TGTGCCAGCAGTTCTCTCACCGGGGACAGGGGTTTCGACGAGCAGTACTTC. Protein: CASSSLTGDRGFDEQYF. This chain joins TRBV7-8 and TRBJ2-7; 10 bases agree with TRBD1. Trimming removed 6 bases from V and 5 bases from J; junction bases left unmatched: 16. The CDR3 is 17 residues long. CDR1 and CDR2 from the germline V gene are SGHVS and FQNEAQ.